Listed below are T cell receptor beta chains from one sample, sequenced in a study of blood T cells in healthy people across ages. TCRdb itself ran the 5' RACE reads through MiXCR, one entry per CDR3 protein. The sample has around 1,700,000 distinct CDR3 sequences, 28% seen once. The specimen sequenced was blood. The receptors were sampled from a woman aged 30 to 39 in good health. The conserved cysteine and the conserved F or W are not part of the CDR3 here.

V gene | CDR3 protein
TRBV5-1 | ASSLMSGGNEQF
TRBV27 | ASSGPLTVTEQY
TRBV7-2 | AGSFEAFTQY
TRBV5-5 | ASAVDGHQPQH
TRBV18 | ASSPGTASHEQY
TRBV10-3 | AIRDSSGSDEQY
TRBV20-1 | SARGQGESYEQY
TRBV12-3/TRBV12-4 | ASSFGGAVQPQH
TRBV18 | ASSMGQIPAKNIQY
TRBV7-9 | ASSLPWGAEETQY
TRBV16 | ASSLRLTEQY
TRBV6-2/TRBV6-3 | ASSYGASTLDTQY
TRBV27 | ASSPAGTDTQY
TRBV20-1 | SARDVVSWVDQPQH